This T cell receptor (beta chain) derives from a study of metastatic and nonmetastatic thyroid tumors. Study details: Repertoires of blood and of tissue (tumor or nodule) from malignant and benign thyroid patients were compared. Study results and caveats: Malignant tumors reportedly showed significantly higher TCR beta diversity than benign nodules in both blood and tumor.

TCRdb used MiXCR to call clones anew from the PCR reads. In the table there are some 6,900 clones, 2.5% to 3.5% of which are singletons. Trimming pared 2 bases from V and 5 bases from J, leaving 11 bases between. Germline lookup yields CDR1 SGHRS and CDR2 YFSETQ. The CDR3 has 14 amino acids. Prior to thyroid surgery, none of the patients had received any treatment. In its sample, this clone is medium-sized. Its specificity is unknown. The sample taken for sequencing was tumor tissue. The sequence was obtained from a female donor with papillary thyroid cancer or a benign thyroid nodule (not recorded which). Some clones in this sample may be carry-over from other donors' samples. This rearrangement joins TRBV5-1 to TRBJ2-1, with no clear D. The CDR3, as DNA: TGCGCCAGCAGCTTAGGGTCGTATCACAATGAGCAGTTCTTC. Translation gives CASSLGSYHNEQFF.